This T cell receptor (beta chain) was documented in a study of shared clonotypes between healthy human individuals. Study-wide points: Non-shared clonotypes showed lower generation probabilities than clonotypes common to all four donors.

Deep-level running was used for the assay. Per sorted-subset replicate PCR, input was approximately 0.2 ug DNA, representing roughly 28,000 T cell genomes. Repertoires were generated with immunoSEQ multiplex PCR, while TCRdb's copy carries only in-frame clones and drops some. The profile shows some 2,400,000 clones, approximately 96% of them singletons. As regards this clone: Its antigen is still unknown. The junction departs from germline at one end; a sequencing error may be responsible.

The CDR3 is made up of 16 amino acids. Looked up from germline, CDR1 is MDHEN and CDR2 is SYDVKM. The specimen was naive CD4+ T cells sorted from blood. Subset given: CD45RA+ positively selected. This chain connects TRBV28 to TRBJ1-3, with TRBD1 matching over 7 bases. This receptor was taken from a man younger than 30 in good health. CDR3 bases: TGTGCCAGCAGTCTAACAGGGGCCCACTCTGAAAACACCATATATTTT. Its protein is CASSLTGAHSENTIYF.